What follows are 5 T cell receptor beta chains derived from one specimen sequenced in a study of early T cells in non-severe SARS-CoV-2 infection (dated by TCRdb to the early 2020s). Libraries came from 5' RACE. These reads were obtained on a NextSeq 500. TCRdb cleaned the public reads at Q25 with fastp, built clones with MiXCR and kept in-frame beta chains. Under each unique CDR3 protein, matching rows form one entry showing the most common genes and DNA. The table for this sample lists 70,000 to 90,000 distinct CDR3 sequences; 10% to 15% of them were counted only once. The ten most abundant clones make up 3.4% of the sample. Sequences were obtained from whole blood. The receptor set was obtained from an adult who was a healthcare worker with PCR-confirmed SARS-CoV-2 infection or an uninfected control (not recorded which).

This clonotype was counted many times. The chain recombines TRBV28 with TRBJ1-1, with D unresolved. Trimming cost V 2 bases and J 3 bases, with 10 bases left between them. Per the germline V gene, CDR1 is MDHEN and CDR2 is SYDVKM. The CDR3 is 14 amino acids. The CDR3 bases are TGTGCCAGCAGTTTAGAGGGCCTTTACACTGAAGCTTTCTTT. Its translation: CASSLEGLYTEAFF.

V and J are TRBV20-1 and TRBJ2-2; 8 nucleotides match TRBD1. Germline CDR1 DFQATT, CDR2 SNEGSKA (reference sequence). Trimming at V came to 1 base and at J to 0 bases, leaving 4 bases not matched to a gene. This CDR3 contains 16 residues. The DNA for the CDR3 is TGCAGTGCTAGAGGGACAGGGATCCCGAACACCGGGGAGCTGTTTTTT. Its translation: CSARGTGIPNTGELFF.

V gene TRBV7-3 combines with J gene TRBJ2-3; TRBD2 agrees at 9 bases. V lost 10 bases, J lost 4 bases, and 24 bases stayed unmatched. CDR1 and CDR2 from the germline V gene are SGHTA and FQGTGA. The CDR3 consists of 19 residues. The CDR3 region is CATRSSGSGGTLRADTQYF. The CDR3 nucleotides read TGTGCCACCCGGAGTAGCGGGAGTGGGGGGACCTTGAGGGCAGATACGCAGTATTTT.

Ten or more counts support this clonotype. V usage is TRBV10-3 and J usage is TRBJ2-7; 10 positions agree with TRBD2. CDR1 and CDR2 from the germline V gene are ENHRY and SYGVKD. The CDR3 consists of 14 residues. The V gene end was trimmed by 2 bases and the J gene end by 7 bases; junction bases not matched to a gene: 5. CDR3 region: CAISEASGSEEQYF. The CDR3 nucleotides read TGTGCCATCAGTGAGGCTAGCGGGAGTGAAGAGCAGTACTTC.

This clonotype was counted ten times or more. The V call is TRBV6-6, the J call TRBJ2-7, with D possibly being TRBD1 or TRBD2 (5 bases each). CDR3 size: 14 residues. Germline V gene sequence: CDR1 MNHNY, CDR2 SVGAGI (reference sequence). V lost 6 bases and J 6 bases, leaving 18 bases between the germline ends. CDR3 nucleotide sequence: TGTGCCAGCAGGACGAGGGGTAGCTCCGGCGAGCAGTACTTC. It is translated as CASRTRGSSGEQYF.